This passage covers 25 T cell receptor beta chains from one sample sequenced in a study of blood T cell repertoires in COVID-19 (dated by TCRdb to 2020 to 2021). Libraries were constructed by the immunoSEQ multiplex PCR assay. The clones in this table, taken by TCRdb from immuneACCESS, are in-frame only. Not every clone is retained; where verified, under half of the shortfall comes from an unresolved V gene, and the cause of the rest is unknown. The table for this sample lists approximately 150,000 clones; around 82% of them were counted only once. The ten biggest clones cover approximately 10% of the sample. The sequenced material came from peripheral blood. The receptors were gathered from a man in his 60s with active or convalescent COVID-19.

Details on this clone: Other nucleotide sequences from this sample produce the same CDR3. The chain couples TRBV28 to TRBJ2-7; D is possibly TRBD2 (5 bases). Germline CDR1 reads MDHEN; CDR2 reads SYDVKM. CDR3 size: 12 residues. V shed 6 bases and J shed 4 bases, with 10 bases lying between them. This CDR3 is CASSRRGYEQYF. The CDR3 bases are TGTGCCAGCAGCAGACGCGGGTACGAGCAGTACTTC.

This sequence joins TRBV18 and TRBJ2-5, with 8 bases matching TRBD1. Trimming at V came to 2 bases and at J to 2 bases, leaving 13 bases not matched to a gene. Per the germline V gene, CDR1 is KGHSH and CDR2 is LQKENI. The CDR3 is made up of 18 amino acids. The CDR3 DNA follows: TGTGCCAGCTCACCAATTCGGAAGACAGGGGTTATACAAGAGACCCAGTACTTC. The encoded protein is CASSPIRKTGVIQETQYF.

The chain combines TRBV28 with TRBJ2-7, with 8 positions matching TRBD1. The ends lost 5 bases at V and 11 bases at J; junction bases unmatched: 5. The CDR3 has 11 amino acids. From germline, CDR1 is MDHEN and CDR2 SYDVKM. The CDR3 DNA reads TGTGCCAGCAGTCCCAGGGGACAGGAGTACTTC. Protein product: CASSPRGQEYF.

A single count supports this clone. V is TRBV19 and J is TRBJ2-1; 11 bases fit TRBD2. The CDR3 runs to 17 residues. Germline V lookup: CDR1 LNHDA, CDR2 SQIVND (reference sequence). The ends lost 7 bases at V and 0 bases at J; junction bases unmatched: 8. The CDR3 loop reads CASTKGLAASSYNEQFF. Written as DNA, the CDR3 is TGTGCCAGTACAAAGGGACTAGCGGCTAGCTCCTACAATGAGCAGTTCTTC.

This rearrangement joins TRBV5-1 to TRBJ1-1, with unresolved D. The germline CDR1 and CDR2 sequences are SGHRS and YFSETQ. This CDR3 contains 14 residues. V was trimmed by 4 bases and J by 0 bases, leaving 10 bases between them. The DNA of the CDR3 is TGCGCCAGCAGCCCCTTAGTGGTGAACACTGAAGCTTTCTTT. Protein sequence: CASSPLVVNTEAFF.

The chain carries TRBV19 and TRBJ1-5, with D maybe TRBD1 (6 bases). The CDR3 runs to 13 residues. Trimming pared 4 bases from V and 7 bases from J, leaving 11 bases between. Germline CDR1 is LNHDA and CDR2 is SQIVND (reference sequence). For the CDR3, the DNA is TGTGCCAGTAGTAGGGGGGGCGGACAGCCCCAGCATTTT. Protein product: CASSRGGGQPQHF.

Written as DNA, the CDR3 is TGCAGCGGTGGCACAAGCGGGGGGCCGAAGTACTTC. This codes for CSGGTSGGPKYF. This chain uses TRBV29-1 with TRBJ2-5; 9 positions match TRBD2. V shed 7 bases and J 12 bases; nucleotides not matched to a gene: 12. CDR1 is SQVTM, CDR2 ANQGSEA, per germline. There are 12 residues in the CDR3.

The chain joins TRBV2 to TRBJ2-1; D is undetermined. V lost 8 bases to trimming and J lost 8 bases, with 10 bases between them. The germline gives CDR1 SNHLY, CDR2 FYNNEI. The CDR3 sequence is 11 residues long. The CDR3 nucleotides are TGTGCCAGCCAGTGGCTCGATGAGCAGTTCTTC. Amino acid sequence: CASQWLDEQFF.

V and J are TRBV6-5 and TRBJ1-4, with D possibly being TRBD1 (6 bases). Trimming removed 2 bases from V and 8 bases from J, with 15 bases in between. This CDR3 region has 15 residues. The V gene's germline CDR1 is MNHEY and CDR2 SVGAGI. CDR3: CASSYIPGQTEKLFF. CDR3 coding DNA: TGTGCCAGCAGTTACATTCCTGGACAGACAGAAAAACTGTTTTTT.

With regard to this clone: Other nucleotide sequences from this sample produce the same CDR3. The chain couples TRBV11-3 to TRBJ2-1; TRBD1 aligns across 7 bases. Trimming cost V 1 base and J 0 bases; bases outside gene matches: 0. Germline CDR1 and CDR2: SGHNT and YENEEA. The CDR3 is 15 residues long. In DNA form, the CDR3 reads TGTGCCAGCAGCTTAGGACAGGGCTCCTACAATGAGCAGTTCTTC. Protein: CASSLGQGSYNEQFF.

V is TRBV7-2 and J is TRBJ2-1; D possibly corresponds to TRBD2 (5 bases). CDR1 and CDR2 from the germline V gene are SGHTA and FQGNSA. Trimming took off 4 bases at V and 4 bases at J, with 8 bases between the two ends. This CDR3 has 13 amino acids. The CDR3 DNA reads as TGTGCCAGCAGCTCTGGACTTTACAATGAGCAGTTCTTC. Protein product: CASSSGLYNEQFF.

The genes are TRBV15 and TRBJ1-5, with 10 bases lining up with TRBD1. The germline V gene encodes CDR1 LNHNV and CDR2 YYDKDF (reference sequence). The CDR3 has 14 amino acids. Losses at the gene ends were 2 bases for V and 10 bases for J; bases not matched to a gene: 5. CDR3 residues: CATSRSGTGDPQHF. CDR3 sequence (DNA): TGTGCCACCAGCAGATCCGGGACAGGGGATCCCCAGCATTTT. Full variable domain (outside the CDR3, taken from reference TRBV15 and TRBJ1-5): DAMVIQNPRYQVTQFGKPVTLSCSQTLNHNVMYWYQQKSSQAPKLLFHYYDKDFNNEADTPDNFQSRRPNTSFCFLDIRSPGLGDTAMYLCATSRSGTGDPQHFGDGTRLSIL.

The chain combines TRBV7-2 with TRBJ1-2, with a tentative D call TRBD1 (5 bases). From germline, CDR1 is SGHTA and CDR2 FQGNSA. V lost 5 bases and J lost 6, with 25 bases in between. CDR3 length: 17 amino acids. CDR3 sequence reads: CASSLTVGKSPRDGYTF. The CDR3 DNA reads as TGTGCCAGCAGCCTGACAGTCGGAAAATCCCCTCGGGATGGCTACACCTTC. Full variable domain (remainder filled in from reference TRBV7-2 and TRBJ1-2): GAGVSQSPSNKVTEKGKDVELRCDPISGHTALYWYRQSLGQGLEFLIYFQGNSAPDKSGLPSDRFSAERTGGSVSTLTIQRTQQEDSAVYLCASSLTVGKSPRDGYTFGSGTRLTVV.

The V and J genes are TRBV10-2 and TRBJ1-2; 12 positions match TRBD1. Germline CDR1 reads WSHSY; CDR2 reads SAAADI. Trimming took 6 bases from V and 8 from J; bases not matched to a gene: 16. This CDR3 is 17 amino acids long. DNA for the CDR3: TGCGCCAGCAGCGCACAGGGGACAGGGGGCGCGACCTTAGGCTACACCTTC. Its protein is CASSAQGTGGATLGYTF.

The chain has TRBV5-1 and TRBJ1-6, with D maybe TRBD1 (6 bases). Germline V CDR1 and CDR2: SGHRS, YFSETQ. This CDR3 spans 14 amino acids. V lost 4 bases to trimming and J lost 7 bases, with 12 bases between them. This CDR3 reads CASSPGTLNSPLHF. CDR3 nucleotides: TGCGCCAGCAGCCCTGGGACATTAAATTCACCCCTCCACTTT.

This chain connects TRBV6-1 to TRBJ1-4; D possibly corresponds to TRBD1 (6 bases). The V gene lost 6 bases and the J gene lost 2 bases, with 7 bases spanning the gap. The CDR3 sequence is 13 residues long. The germline gives CDR1 MNHNS, CDR2 SASEGT. In nucleotides, the CDR3 is TGTGCCAGCAGCGGACAGACTAATGAAAAACTGTTTTTT. Protein sequence: CASSGQTNEKLFF.

This clone occurred once. The chain uses TRBV4-2 and TRBJ1-5; a weak D match, TRBD1 (6 bases). This CDR3 is 14 amino acids long. Trimming stripped 4 bases from V and 8 bases from J, with 15 bases between. Germline loops: CDR1 LGHNA, CDR2 YNFKEQ. CDR3 in DNA: TGTGCCAGCAGCCTCGAAGGGGGTGGTGAGCCCCAGCATTTT. This sequence encodes CASSLEGGGEPQHF.

The chain joins TRBV10-3 to TRBJ1-2; D is undetermined. Germline V gives CDR1 ENHRY, CDR2 SYGVKD. The CDR3 is 13 residues long. The germline V and J ends were trimmed by 0 bases and 4 bases, with 6 bases remaining between them. The CDR3 DNA reads TGTGCCATCAGTGAGTCCGAGAGCTATGGCTACACCTTC. Protein sequence: CAISESESYGYTF.

This clone appeared many times. The V gene is TRBV7-9, the J gene TRBJ2-7; 8 positions match TRBD2. The V segment lost 5 bases and the J segment 3 bases; nucleotides outside the gene matches: 6. This CDR3 contains 14 residues. CDR1 and CDR2 (germline): SEHNR, FQNEAQ (reference sequence). The CDR3 nucleotides are TGTGCCAGCAGCCCGGGACTAGTCCTCTACGAGCAGTACTTC. Amino acids: CASSPGLVLYEQYF.

The chain carries TRBV4-2 and TRBJ2-7, with 7 bases lining up with TRBD2. CDR1 and CDR2 (germline): LGHNA, YNFKEQ. J gave up 0 bases and V 4 bases, and 9 bases lay outside the gene matches. The CDR3 runs 16 residues. CDR3 protein: CASSPSFGGNSYEQYF. CDR3 bases: TGTGCCAGCAGCCCCTCCTTCGGGGGGAACTCCTACGAGCAGTACTTC.

In its sample, this clone was seen once. The J gene is TRBJ2-1, the V gene TRBV7-2; 10 bases map to TRBD2. Looked up from germline, CDR1 is SGHTA and CDR2 is FQGNSA. This CDR3 comprises 15 residues. V dropped 4 bases and J dropped 8; count of bases not matched to a gene: 8. This CDR3 is CASSSGLALSHEQFF. DNA for the CDR3: TGTGCCAGCAGCTCGGGACTAGCGTTGTCCCATGAGCAGTTCTTC.

The genes are TRBV18 and TRBJ1-1, with D uncertain. V lost 0 bases and J lost 1, with 12 bases in between. CDR3 length: 16 residues. CDR1 is KGHSH, CDR2 LQKENI, per germline. DNA for the CDR3: TGTGCCAGCTCACCACCGTTACTTGCTACGAACACTGAAGCTTTCTTT. Protein sequence: CASSPPLLATNTEAFF. Using reference TRBV18 and TRBJ1-1 for the parts outside the CDR3, the full variable domain is NAGVMQNPRHLVRRRGQEARLRCSPMKGHSHVYWYRQLPEEGLKFMVYLQKENIIDESGMPKERFSAEFPKEGPSILRIQQVVRGDSAAYFCASSPPLLATNTEAFFGQGTRLTVV.

The genes are TRBV18 and TRBJ1-1; 7 bases map to TRBD1. The CDR3 sequence is 14 residues long. The germline V gene has CDR1 KGHSH and CDR2 LQKENI. After removal of 3 bases from V and 3 bases from J, the junction contained 4 bases not matched to a gene. CDR3 region: CASSPRQGHTEAFF. CDR3 coding DNA: TGTGCCAGCTCACCGCGACAGGGCCACACTGAAGCTTTCTTT.

J is TRBJ1-2 and V is TRBV6-4, with 7 bases matching TRBD1. V dropped 4 bases and J dropped 6; count of bases not matched to a gene: 5. Germline V lookup: CDR1 MRHNA, CDR2 SNTAGT. The CDR3 sequence is 13 residues long. CDR3 bases: TGTGCCAGCAGTGCGACAGGGAATGATGGCTACACCTTC. It specifies CASSATGNDGYTF.

J is TRBJ2-1 and V is TRBV6-5; unclear D gene. The length of the CDR3 is 14 residues. CDR1 MNHEY and CDR2 SVGAGI come from the germline V gene. V shed 7 bases and J shed 0 bases, with 10 bases lying between them. CDR3 loop: CASIGPSSYNEQFF. CDR3 DNA sequence: TGTGCCAGCATTGGGCCGAGCTCCTACAATGAGCAGTTCTTC.